This T cell receptor beta chain was sequenced in a study of blood T cell repertoires in COVID-19. Clones were read by immunoSEQ multiplex PCR, and TCRdb kept only the in-frame ones, dropping some. This table holds about 120,000 clones, around 82% found once. The sequencing sample was made of peripheral blood. The sequence was obtained from a human donor in a cohort sampled during active COVID-19.

The CDR3 sequence: CASSYDRDRAEKLFF. DNA of the CDR3: TGTGCCAGCAGTTACGACCGGGACAGGGCTGAAAAACTGTTTTTT. The rearrangement uses TRBV6-2 or TRBV6-3 and TRBJ1-4, with 9 bases fitting TRBD1. The junction had 5 bases not matched to a gene; V was cut back by 2 bases and J by 7 bases. CDR3 size: 15 residues. Germline CDR1 is MNHEY and CDR2 is SVGEGT.